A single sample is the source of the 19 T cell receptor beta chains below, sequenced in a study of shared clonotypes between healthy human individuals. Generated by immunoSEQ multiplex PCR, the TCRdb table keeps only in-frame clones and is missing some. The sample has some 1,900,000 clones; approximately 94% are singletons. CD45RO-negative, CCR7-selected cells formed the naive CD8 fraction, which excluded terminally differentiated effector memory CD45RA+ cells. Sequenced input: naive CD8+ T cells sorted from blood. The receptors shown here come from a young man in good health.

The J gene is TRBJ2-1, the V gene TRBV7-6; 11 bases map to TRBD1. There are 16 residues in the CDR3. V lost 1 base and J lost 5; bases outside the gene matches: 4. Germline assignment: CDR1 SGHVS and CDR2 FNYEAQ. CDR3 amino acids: CASSLGTGGSDNEQFF. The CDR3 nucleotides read TGTGCCAGCAGCTTAGGGACAGGGGGCTCTGACAATGAGCAGTTCTTC.

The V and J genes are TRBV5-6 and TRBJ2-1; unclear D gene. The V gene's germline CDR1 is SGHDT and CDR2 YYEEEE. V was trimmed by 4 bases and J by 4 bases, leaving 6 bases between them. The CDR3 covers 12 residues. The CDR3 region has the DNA TGTGCCAGCAGCCAGTATTACAATGAGCAGTTCTTC. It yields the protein CASSQYYNEQFF.

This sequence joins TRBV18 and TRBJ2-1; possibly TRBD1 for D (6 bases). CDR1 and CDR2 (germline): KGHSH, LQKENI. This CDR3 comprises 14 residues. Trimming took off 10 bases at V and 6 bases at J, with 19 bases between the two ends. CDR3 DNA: TGTGCCACCCGAACACAGGGAGCCGCCAATGAGCAGTTCTTC. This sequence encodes CATRTQGAANEQFF.

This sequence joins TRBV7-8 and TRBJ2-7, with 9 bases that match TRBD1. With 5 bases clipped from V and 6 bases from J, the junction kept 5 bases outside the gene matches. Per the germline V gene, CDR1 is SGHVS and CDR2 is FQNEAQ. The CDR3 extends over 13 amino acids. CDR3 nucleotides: TGTGCCAGCAGCCTGACAGGGGGAAGCGAGCAGTACTTC. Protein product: CASSLTGGSEQYF.

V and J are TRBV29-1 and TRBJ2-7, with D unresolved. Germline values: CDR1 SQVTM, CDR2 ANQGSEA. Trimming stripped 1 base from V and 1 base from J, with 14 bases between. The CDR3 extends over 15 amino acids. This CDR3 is CSVEGASSASYEQYF. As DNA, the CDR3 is TGCAGCGTTGAAGGGGCGTCTTCCGCTTCCTACGAGCAGTACTTC.

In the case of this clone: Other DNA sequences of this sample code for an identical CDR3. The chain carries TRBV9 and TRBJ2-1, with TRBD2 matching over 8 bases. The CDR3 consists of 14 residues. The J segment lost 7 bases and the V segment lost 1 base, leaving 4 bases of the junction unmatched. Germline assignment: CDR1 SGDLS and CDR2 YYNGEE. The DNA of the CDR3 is TGTGCCAGCAGCGTATTTGCGGGGGGTAATGAGCAGTTCTTC. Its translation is CASSVFAGGNEQFF.

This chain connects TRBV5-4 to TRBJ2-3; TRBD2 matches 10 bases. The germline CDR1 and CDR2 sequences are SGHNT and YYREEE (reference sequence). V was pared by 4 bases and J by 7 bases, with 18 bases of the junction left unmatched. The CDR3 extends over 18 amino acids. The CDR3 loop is CASSPRLGAGGNLNTQYF. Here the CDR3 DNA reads TGTGCCAGCAGCCCCCGACTTGGAGCGGGGGGGAATTTGAATACGCAGTATTTT.

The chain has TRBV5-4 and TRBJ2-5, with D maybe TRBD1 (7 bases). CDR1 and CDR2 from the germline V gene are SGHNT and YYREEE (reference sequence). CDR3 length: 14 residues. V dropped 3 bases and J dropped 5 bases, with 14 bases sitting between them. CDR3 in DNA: TGTGCCAGCAGCTGGGGGGACAGCTCGGAGACCCAGTACTTC. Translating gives CASSWGDSSETQYF.

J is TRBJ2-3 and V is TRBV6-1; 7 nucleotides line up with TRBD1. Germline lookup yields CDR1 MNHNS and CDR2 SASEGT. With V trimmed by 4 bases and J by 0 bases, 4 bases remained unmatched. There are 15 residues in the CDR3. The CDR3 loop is CASSGGQWSTDTQYF. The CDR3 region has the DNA TGTGCCAGCAGTGGGGGACAGTGGAGCACAGATACGCAGTATTTT.

DNA for the CDR3: TGTGCCAGCAGTGAATGGGGGACAGGGAACTACGAGCAGTACTTC. Protein product: CASSEWGTGNYEQYF. V usage is TRBV6-1 and J usage is TRBJ2-7; TRBD1 matches at 9 bases. The CDR3 runs to 15 residues. Germline values: CDR1 MNHNS, CDR2 SASEGT. V was clipped by 2 bases and J by 3 bases; unmatched bases: 5.

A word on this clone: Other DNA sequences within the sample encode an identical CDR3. The CDR3 protein is CASSVAGAYNEQFF. For the CDR3, the DNA is TGTGCCAGCAGTGTCGCGGGAGCCTACAATGAGCAGTTCTTC. The rearrangement links TRBV6-1 to TRBJ2-1, with 7 positions matching TRBD2. Germline lookup yields CDR1 MNHNS and CDR2 SASEGT. Losses at the gene ends were 4 bases for V and 2 bases for J; bases not matched to a gene: 2. The CDR3 length is 14 residues.

The CDR3 protein is CASSSVTGGVEDTQYF. The DNA of the CDR3 is TGTGCCAGCAGCTCCGTGACTGGCGGGGTAGAAGATACGCAGTATTTT. This rearrangement joins TRBV11-2 to TRBJ2-3; possible D gene TRBD2, 6 bases. V was clipped by 4 bases and J by 5 bases, with 19 bases between them. This CDR3 is built from 16 residues. The germline gives CDR1 SGHAT, CDR2 FQNNGV.

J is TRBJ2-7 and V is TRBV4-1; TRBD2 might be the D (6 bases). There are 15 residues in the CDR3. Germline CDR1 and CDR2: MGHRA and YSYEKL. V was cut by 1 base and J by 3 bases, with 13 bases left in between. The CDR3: CASSQGTIGVYEQYF. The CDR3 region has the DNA TGCGCCAGCAGCCAAGGGACTATCGGGGTCTACGAGCAGTACTTC.

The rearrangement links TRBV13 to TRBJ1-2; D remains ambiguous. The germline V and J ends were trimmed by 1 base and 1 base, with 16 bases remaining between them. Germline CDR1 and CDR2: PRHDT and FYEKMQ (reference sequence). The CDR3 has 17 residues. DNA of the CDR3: TGTGCCAGCAGCTTAGCGAGAGAGGACCCCTTTAACTATGGCTACACCTTC. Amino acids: CASSLAREDPFNYGYTF.

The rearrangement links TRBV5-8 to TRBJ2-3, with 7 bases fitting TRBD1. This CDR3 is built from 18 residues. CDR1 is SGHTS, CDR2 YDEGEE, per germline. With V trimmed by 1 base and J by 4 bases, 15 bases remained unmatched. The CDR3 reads CASSLPRGSLQGPDTQYF. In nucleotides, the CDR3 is TGTGCCAGCAGCTTGCCCCGTGGCTCTTTACAGGGGCCAGATACGCAGTATTTT.

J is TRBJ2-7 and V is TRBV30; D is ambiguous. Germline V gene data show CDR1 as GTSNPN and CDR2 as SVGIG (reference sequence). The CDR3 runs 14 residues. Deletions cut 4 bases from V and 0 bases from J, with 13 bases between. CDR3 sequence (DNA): TGTGCCTGGACCTTAGCAGCGAGCTCCTACGAGCAGTACTTC. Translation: CAWTLAASSYEQYF.

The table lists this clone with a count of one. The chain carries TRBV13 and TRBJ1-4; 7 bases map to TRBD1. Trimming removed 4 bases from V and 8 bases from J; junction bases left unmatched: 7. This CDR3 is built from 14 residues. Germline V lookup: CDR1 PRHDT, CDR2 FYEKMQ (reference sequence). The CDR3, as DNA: TGTGCCAGCAGCTCCACAGGGGAAGGGGAAAAACTGTTTTTT. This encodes CASSSTGEGEKLFF. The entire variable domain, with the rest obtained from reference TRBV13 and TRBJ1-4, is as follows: AAGVIQSPRHLIKEKRETATLKCYPIPRHDTVYWYQQGPGQDPQFLISFYEKMQSDKGSIPDRFSAQQFSDYHSELNMSSLELGDSALYFCASSSTGEGEKLFFGSGTQLSVL.

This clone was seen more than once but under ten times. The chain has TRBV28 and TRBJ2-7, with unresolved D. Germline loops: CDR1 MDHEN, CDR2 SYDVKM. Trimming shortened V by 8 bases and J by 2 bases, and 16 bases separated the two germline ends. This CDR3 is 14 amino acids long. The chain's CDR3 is CASSPRSPTYEQYF. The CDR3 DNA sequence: TGTGCCAGCTCCCCCAGGTCTCCCACCTACGAGCAGTACTTC.

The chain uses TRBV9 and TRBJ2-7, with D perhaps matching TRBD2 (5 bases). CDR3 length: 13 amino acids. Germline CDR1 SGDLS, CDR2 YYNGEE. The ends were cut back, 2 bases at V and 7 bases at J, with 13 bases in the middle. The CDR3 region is CASSVDSVGEQYF. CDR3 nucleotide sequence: TGTGCCAGCAGCGTCGATAGCGTTGGGGAGCAGTACTTC.